This TCR beta chain was captured by sequencing in a study of blood T cell repertoires in COVID-19. As for the study in general: Researchers got acute and convalescent COVID-19 samples from the United States, Italy and Spain. Nucleic acid was either cDNA or gDNA, and it came from T cells, B-cell-depleted T cells, or PBMCs.

Germline V gives CDR1 SGHKS, CDR2 YYEKEE (reference sequence). With V trimmed by 2 bases and J by 3 bases, 5 bases remained unmatched. The length of the CDR3 is 14 residues. The table came from immunoSEQ multiplex PCR; TCRdb's copy has only in-frame clones and leaves some out. The sample has about 100,000 clones, just over 90% seen once. Source material: peripheral blood. This sequence originates from a man between 50 and 59 years old with active COVID-19. The chain combines TRBV5-5 with TRBJ2-7, with 7 bases aligning to TRBD1. The CDR3 reads CASSFDRVSYEQYV. In nucleotides, the CDR3 is TGTGCCAGCAGCTTCGACAGGGTGAGCTACGAGCAGTACGTC.